The entry below gives a single TCR beta chain sequence along with its context. What it binds is unknown. This entry comes from a study of PD-L1 blockade in urothelial cancer. Study background: Specimens of blood held a median count of 141,255 T cells.

Using immunoSEQ multiplex PCR, the repertoire was profiled, and TCRdb retains in-frame clones only, with some absent. The sample has under 100,000 clones, about four fifths seen once. Notes on the study in general: Better survival was forecast by a pretreatment blood TCR clonality below the median.

The sequencing used PBMCs, collected around atezolizumab (anti-PD-L1) treatment. The receptor comes from a man between 65 and 85 years old with urothelial cancer.

The CDR3 region has the DNA TGTGCCAGCTCACCCTCAGCCCTACCGGGACAGGGGACAGATACGCAGTATTTT. Translating it yields CASSPSALPGQGTDTQYF. The rearrangement links TRBV18 to TRBJ2-3, with 10 bases identical to TRBD1. J lost 3 bases, V lost 3 bases, and 12 bases had no gene match. Germline V gene lookup returns CDR1 KGHSH and CDR2 LQKENI. CDR3 length: 18 amino acids.